This TCR beta chain originates from a study of identical twins (dated by TCRdb to 2016 to 2017). Study-wide context: The study deep-sequenced TCR alpha and beta repertoires from monozygotic twins, unrelated adults of various ages and cord blood to test whether fetal clonotypes persist. To rule out contamination, the twin experiments were replicated at different times with different library preparation protocols. The study at large found these results: Excess twin sharing in beta out-of-frame sequences was weaker because fewer shared sequences lowered the signal-to-noise ratio. Fewer insertions were carried by abundant cord blood beta clonotypes; a weaker similar trend was observed in young adult naive repertoires, while no such trend was observed in memory repertoires. Invariant T cells such as MAIT and iNKT could partly confound zero-insertion analyses, though diverse VJ usage argued against this for most clonotypes. Because the same donors could not be followed over many years, conclusions were based on cross-sectional statistical analysis. Out-of-frame TCR alpha sequences shared between twins showed an excess of low generation-probability sequences compared with coincidental sharing between unrelated individuals. Out-of-frame TCR alpha sharing in monozygotic twins was systematically underestimated by recombination models, whereas sharing between unrelated individuals was in agreement with the recombination models.

Every donor in the study was a healthy Caucasian. The twin cohort comprised three pairs of female monozygotic twins, all aged about 18 to 29 years. Positive isolation kits from Invitrogen were used to isolate CD4+ and CD8+ T cell populations. Library construction relied on 5' RACE. TCRdb records Illumina HiSeq 2000 as the sequencer. Template switching added a universal primer binding site, and the final cDNA carried a unique molecular identifier that allowed TCR cDNA molecules to be counted accurately. Specific primers in the conserved constant-segment region were used to synthesize first-strand cDNA for the TCR alpha and beta chains. Each cDNA library was double barcoded, with a SMART-Mk sample barcode plus Illumina barcodes, to control for contamination. TruSeq adapter sequences and Illumina sample barcodes were added in two successive PCR steps. TCR alpha and beta cDNA libraries were sequenced on the Illumina HiSeq platform with custom primers. The paper's data handling went like this. MiGEC was used to process raw reads and extract unique molecular identifiers, and MiXCR was used to find CDR3 positions. For each individual, recombination models were inferred using an EM algorithm with the repgenHMM and IGoR tools. Shared clonotypes were analyzed with the tcR package in R, and sharing was normalized by the product of cloneset sizes. To study raw recombination free of thymic and clonal selection effects, out-of-frame nonproductive sequences were analyzed. TCRdb reworked the public reads: Q25 trimming with fastp, MiXCR clone assembly, productive beta chains retained. For every CDR3 protein sequence, its rows merge into one entry that carries the most common genes and DNA. The V and J calls and clone size come from TCRdb's table, not from the authors' own analysis. This sample lists 400,000 to 550,000 distinct CDR3 sequences; about 20% were detected once. Clones ranked in the top ten supply approximately 0.95% of the sample.

The sample holds a few counts of this clonotype. Its cognate antigen has yet to be identified. There are no base qualities to consult, and no much larger clone falls within one base. Inclusive of the bounding cysteine and phenylalanine, the CDR3 is 15 residues long. The read is trimmed to its CDR3 DNA, 45 bases read in frame from base 1. Trimming accounts for 1 base at V and 4 bases at J, while the number of junction bases matched to no gene is 6. This same sample was also part of a study on T cells expressing NK-cell markers. As the second study states: TCR beta-chain repertoires were profiled in sorted CD3+CD56+NKG2C+, CD3+CD56+NKG2C- and CD3+CD56-NKG2C+ T-cell subsets from several donors. Among the eight sequenced donors, only one was HCMV-seronegative, while the other seven were HCMV-seropositive. To restrict sorting to alphabetaTCR-expressing T cells, an anti-gammadeltaTCR antibody was added in several experiments. In more than five donors, the dominant CD3+CD56+NKG2C+ clonotypes were found to rank among the top 10 CD8+ clonotypes and to make up about 1.0-7.5% of CD8+ T cells. Those dominant clonotypes were again the most abundant among CD3+CD56-NKG2C+ cells in a handful of donors, at 28.3-60.1%. Whether the expanded NKG2C-expressing T cell clones were specific for HCMV antigens remained unclear. Randomly selected healthy volunteers, three men and five women, were used as the eight sequenced donors. To determine HCMV serostatus, a commercial ELISA kit was used to detect HCMV-specific IgG in serum. Reads were demultiplexed and grouped by UMI with MIGEC, and clonotypes were assembled and quantified with MiTCR. To remove erroneous sequences, TCR cDNA sequences were retained only when supported by two or more reads. The tcR package was used for downstream repertoire analysis, with clonotypes matched between fractions based on CDR3 nucleotide sequence plus V segment. VDJmatch was used to annotate antigen specificity against VDJdb, with one amino acid substitution in CDR3 allowed.

The sequence was collected from a woman aged 18-30 years in good health. Sequenced: CD4+ T cells sorted from blood. The rearranged segments are TRBV12-3 or TRBV12-4 and TRBJ2-5; 7 bases in between match TRBD1. This receptor has the CDR3 CASSLGTGRVETQYF. The sequenced DNA is TGTGCCAGCAGTTTAGGGACAGGTCGGGTAGAGACCCAGTACTTC.